A selection of T cell receptor beta chains follows, all from one sample in a study of siplizumab effects on memory and regulatory T cells. Produced via immunoSEQ multiplex PCR; TCRdb's table is partial and in-frame only. The table shows around 97,000 clones, with roughly 94% occurring only once. The sample consisted of non-Treg CD4+ T cells sorted from blood. The receptors shown here come from a human donor in good health. Each CDR3 is given with its conserved first and last residue. The D gene is left open where the match is weak. Where a row states a size, it is once, few, many or the class of an expanded clone; other rows omit it.

d_call	cdr3_length	v_call	clone_size	j_call	cdr3_aa	cdr3_nt
.	13	TRBV7-2	once	TRBJ2-3	CASTYRVADTQYF	TGTGCCAGCACCTACCGGGTTGCAGATACGCAGTATTTT
.	17	TRBV5-1	.	TRBJ2-6	CASSPRQAYSGANVLTF	TGCGCCAGCAGCCCGCGACAGGCCTACTCTGGGGCCAACGTCCTGACTTTC
TRBD1	14	TRBV18	.	TRBJ2-7	CASSLDRNSYEQYF	TGTGCCAGCTCCTTGGACAGGAACTCCTACGAGCAGTACTTC
.	20	TRBV18	.	TRBJ2-5	CASSPLAASRGDTEKETQYF	TGTGCCAGCTCACCATTGGCGGCTTCACGTGGGGACACAGAAAAAGAGACCCAGTACTTC
.	15	TRBV11-2	.	TRBJ2-7	CASSLDTGHGYEQYF	TGTGCCAGCAGCTTAGATACAGGGCATGGCTACGAGCAGTACTTC
.	16	TRBV28	.	TRBJ1-3	CASSPADRDSGNTIYF	TGTGCCAGCAGTCCCGCTGACAGAGACTCTGGAAACACCATATATTTT
.	13	TRBV30	.	TRBJ2-7	CAWDPRTGYEQYF	TGTGCCTGGGACCCGCGGACGGGGTACGAGCAGTACTTC
.	16	TRBV18	.	TRBJ2-3	CASSPITSRNTDTQYF	TGTGCCAGCTCACCAATTACTAGCCGAAACACAGATACGCAGTATTTT
TRBD1	15	TRBV5-1	.	TRBJ1-5	CASSVGDRDNQPQHF	TGCGCCAGCAGCGTGGGGGACAGGGATAATCAGCCCCAGCATTTT
.	13	TRBV15	few	TRBJ1-5	CATSSEEGQPQHF	TGTGCCACCAGCAGCGAAGAAGGTCAGCCCCAGCATTTT
.	10	TRBV20-1	.	TRBJ1-4	CSAKGGKLFF	TGCAGTGCTAAGGGGGGAAAACTGTTTTTT
TRBD1	16	TRBV30	.	TRBJ1-2	CAWSAMTGRVGYGYTF	TGTGCCTGGAGCGCCATGACAGGGAGGGTGGGGTATGGCTACACCTTC
.	12	TRBV5-1	.	TRBJ2-1	CASRGVDNEQFF	TGCGCCAGCAGAGGCGTTGATAATGAGCAGTTCTTC
.	21	TRBV6-4	.	TRBJ1-4	CASSDWPPDGRLNHSNEKLFF	TGTGCCAGCAGTGACTGGCCGCCGGACGGCAGGCTTAACCATTCTAATGAAAAACTGTTTTTT
.	16	TRBV2	.	TRBJ1-2	CASSEALRQGNYGYTF	TGTGCCAGCAGTGAAGCGCTACGTCAGGGTAACTATGGCTACACCTTC
.	14	TRBV11-2	.	TRBJ1-3	CASSLTRAGNTIYF	TGTGCCAGCAGCTTGACTAGGGCTGGAAACACCATATATTTT
TRBD2	16	TRBV2	.	TRBJ2-1	CASSKGGSGPLNEQFF	TGTGCCAGCAGTAAGGGCGGGAGTGGTCCCCTCAATGAGCAGTTCTTC
TRBD1	15	TRBV10-1	.	TRBJ2-7	CASNLSTGTSYEQYF	TGCGCCAGCAATCTTTCGACAGGGACCTCCTACGAGCAGTACTTC
.	14	TRBV6-5	.	TRBJ1-4	CASSVGIPLAELFF	TGTGCCAGCAGCGTAGGGATCCCACTGGCGGAACTGTTTTTT
.	15	TRBV25-1	.	TRBJ2-5	CASSSAGRGQETQYF	TGTGCCAGCAGTTCAGCGGGCAGGGGCCAAGAGACCCAGTACTTC
.	13	TRBV14	.	TRBJ2-5	CASSQDRMGTQYF	TGTGCCAGCAGCCAAGATCGCATGGGGACCCAGTACTTC
.	13	TRBV27	.	TRBJ1-2	CASSLVGESGYTF	TGTGCCAGCAGTTTAGTCGGGGAGAGTGGCTACACCTTC
TRBD2	16	TRBV5-6	.	TRBJ2-7	CASSFKGLAGAYEQYF	TGTGCCAGCAGTTTCAAGGGACTAGCGGGAGCCTACGAGCAGTACTTC
.	12	TRBV29-1	.	TRBJ2-1	CSVEVISNEQFF	TGCAGCGTTGAAGTAATAAGTAATGAGCAGTTCTTC
.	13	TRBV27	.	TRBJ2-1	CASSFWRDNEQFF	TGTGCCAGCAGTTTTTGGAGGGACAATGAGCAGTTCTTC
TRBD1	14	TRBV14	.	TRBJ1-2	CASSQAGQGIGYTF	TGTGCCAGCAGCCAAGCGGGACAGGGGATTGGCTACACCTTC
TRBD1	18	TRBV19	.	TRBJ2-7	CASSIRFGETGSSYEQYF	TGTGCCAGTAGTATAAGGTTCGGGGAGACAGGGTCCTCCTACGAGCAGTACTTC
TRBD2	16	TRBV6-5	.	TRBJ2-1	CASSYRSSGRGNEQFF	TGTGCCAGCAGTTACCGTTCTAGCGGGAGGGGCAATGAGCAGTTCTTC
TRBD2	17	TRBV28	.	TRBJ2-1	CASSLRYVGTSGSEQFF	TGTGCCAGCAGTTTAAGATATGTAGGGACTAGCGGGAGTGAGCAGTTCTTC
TRBD2	16	TRBV14	.	TRBJ2-7	CASSQGLAGTSYEQYF	TGTGCCAGCAGCCAAGGGTTAGCGGGAACATCCTACGAGCAGTACTTC
.	14	TRBV5-1	.	TRBJ2-2	CASSLTGLTGELFF	TGCGCCAGCAGCTTGACAGGCCTCACCGGGGAGCTGTTTTTT
.	15	TRBV18	.	TRBJ2-2	CASSPLRDRTGELFF	TGTGCCAGCTCACCACTTAGGGATCGTACCGGGGAGCTGTTTTTT
.	16	TRBV10-3	.	TRBJ2-2	CAISESNGANTGELFF	TGTGCCATCAGTGAGTCGAACGGCGCGAACACCGGGGAGCTGTTTTTT
.	15	TRBV7-2	.	TRBJ1-4	CASSPESATNEKLFF	TGTGCCAGCAGCCCCGAGAGTGCAACTAATGAAAAACTGTTTTTT
.	16	TRBV5-4	.	TRBJ2-1	CASSLTGAGVRAEQFF	TGTGCCAGCAGCTTGACGGGGGCCGGAGTCAGGGCTGAGCAGTTCTTC
TRBD2	15	TRBV7-2	few	TRBJ2-1	CASSHGGGGRNEQFF	TGTGCCAGCAGCCACGGCGGGGGAGGGCGAAATGAGCAGTTCTTC
TRBD2	16	TRBV7-3	.	TRBJ2-2	CASRGPGLAGRGELFF	TGTGCCAGCAGAGGCCCGGGACTAGCGGGACGCGGGGAGCTGTTTTTT
.	13	TRBV11-2	once	TRBJ1-5	CASSLAGRQPQHF	TGTGCCAGCAGCTTAGCAGGGAGACAGCCCCAGCATTTT
.	14	TRBV6-1	.	TRBJ1-1	CASRGDSRNTEAFF	TGTGCCAGCAGGGGGGACTCTCGGAACACTGAAGCTTTCTTT
.	17	TRBV29-1	.	TRBJ2-1	CSVELERARILVNEQFF	TGCAGCGTTGAACTAGAACGGGCTAGAATACTGGTCAATGAGCAGTTCTTC
TRBD1	12	TRBV6-5	few	TRBJ1-1	CASSYGTAEAFF	TGTGCCAGCAGTTACGGGACAGCTGAAGCTTTCTTT
.	15	TRBV5-1	.	TRBJ2-5	CASSWGTVFQETQYF	TGCGCCAGCAGCTGGGGGACGGTATTCCAAGAGACCCAGTACTTC
.	13	TRBV11-2	.	TRBJ1-1	CASSLARYTEAFF	TGTGCCAGCAGCTTAGCCAGATACACTGAAGCTTTCTTT
.	15	TRBV30	once	TRBJ2-7	CAWSARHSGIYEQYF	TGTGCCTGGAGTGCCCGTCACTCTGGGATCTACGAGCAGTACTTC
.	15	TRBV6-5	.	TRBJ1-1	CASSPTDSLNTEAFF	TGTGCCAGCAGCCCTACGGACAGTCTGAACACTGAAGCTTTCTTT
TRBD1	13	TRBV30	.	TRBJ1-2	CAWSAGQAGGYTF	TGTGCCTGGTCCGCGGGACAGGCGGGGGGCTACACCTTC
.	15	TRBV21-1	.	TRBJ1-3	CASTSTSISGNTIYF	TGTGCCAGCACCTCTACAAGCATCTCTGGAAACACCATATATTTT
.	14	TRBV25-1	.	TRBJ2-1	CASSETLLTDEQFF	TGTGCCAGCAGTGAAACCCTTTTGACCGACGAGCAGTTCTTC
.	16	TRBV11-2	.	TRBJ2-1	CASSLLWGSSYNEQFF	TGTGCCAGCAGCTTACTGTGGGGAAGCTCCTACAATGAGCAGTTCTTC
.	16	TRBV9	.	TRBJ2-1	CASSVAIGSSYNEQFF	TGTGCCAGCAGCGTAGCGATCGGGAGCTCCTACAATGAGCAGTTCTTC
.	16	TRBV7-9	.	TRBJ2-5	CASSLRTGMGGETQYF	TGTGCCAGCAGCTTACGTACCGGGATGGGGGGAGAGACCCAGTACTTC
.	16	TRBV30	.	TRBJ2-7	CAWSTMLGRASYEQYF	TGTGCCTGGAGCACCATGCTTGGGAGAGCATCCTACGAGCAGTACTTC
.	15	TRBV7-8	.	TRBJ1-2	CASSLVGVGSYGYTF	TGTGCCAGCAGCTTAGTCGGGGTCGGATCATATGGCTACACCTTC
TRBD1	15	TRBV27	.	TRBJ1-4	CASGTLGTGAEKLFF	TGTGCCAGCGGGACGCTTGGGACAGGTGCCGAAAAACTGTTTTTT
.	13	TRBV19	.	TRBJ1-1	CASTDHGVGGAFF	TGTGCCAGTACCGACCACGGGGTCGGGGGAGCTTTCTTT